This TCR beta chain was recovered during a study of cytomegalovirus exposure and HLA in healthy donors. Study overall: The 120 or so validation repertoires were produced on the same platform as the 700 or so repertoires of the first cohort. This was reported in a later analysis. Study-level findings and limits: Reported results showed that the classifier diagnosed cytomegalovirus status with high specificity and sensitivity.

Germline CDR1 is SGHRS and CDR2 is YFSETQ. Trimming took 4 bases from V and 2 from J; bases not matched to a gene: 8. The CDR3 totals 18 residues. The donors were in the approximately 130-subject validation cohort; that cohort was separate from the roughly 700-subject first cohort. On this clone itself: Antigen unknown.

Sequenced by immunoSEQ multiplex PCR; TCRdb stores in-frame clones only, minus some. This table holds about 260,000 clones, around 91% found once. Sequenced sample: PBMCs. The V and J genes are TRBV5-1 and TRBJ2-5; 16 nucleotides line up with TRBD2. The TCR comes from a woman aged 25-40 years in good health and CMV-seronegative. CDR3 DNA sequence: TGCGCCAGCAGCAAACCGGGACTAGCGGGAGGGCGGCAAGAGACCCAGTACTTC. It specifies CASSKPGLAGGRQETQYF.